Listed below are T cell receptor beta chains from one sample, sequenced in a study of blood T cell repertoires in COVID-19. The table came from immunoSEQ multiplex PCR; TCRdb's copy has only in-frame clones and leaves some out. There are about 200,000 clones in the sample; over 80% occur only once, and around 25% lies in the top ten. The sample was peripheral blood. The receptors derive from a man aged 35 to 55 with acute or convalescent COVID-19. Both conserved end residues are part of each CDR3. D genes are given only for firm matches. A clone size is listed for some rows: how often the clone was seen (once, few, many), or a class if it is expanded.

size: once
J: TRBJ1-5
V: TRBV11-2
D: .
CDR3: CASSFSGDHQPQHF
DNA: TGTGCCAGCAGCTTTTCAGGGGACCATCAGCCCCAGCATTTT

size: .
J: TRBJ1-1
V: TRBV7-2
D: .
CDR3: CASSWAGPIETEAFF
DNA: TGTGCCAGCAGCTGGGCGGGCCCTATAGAGACTGAAGCTTTCTTT

size: .
J: TRBJ2-7
V: TRBV5-5
D: .
CDR3: CASSKEGLSSYEQYF
DNA: TGTGCCAGCAGTAAGGAGGGTCTTAGCTCCTACGAGCAGTACTTC

size: once
J: TRBJ2-1
V: TRBV9
D: .
CDR3: CASSVFGNHYNEQFF
DNA: TGTGCCAGCAGCGTATTCGGGAACCACTACAATGAGCAGTTCTTC

size: .
J: TRBJ1-1
V: TRBV29-1
D: .
CDR3: CSVTRQDNTEAFF
DNA: TGCAGCGTAACCAGACAGGACAACACTGAAGCTTTCTTT

size: once
J: TRBJ1-5
V: TRBV27
D: .
CDR3: CASSPRGWSNQPQHF
DNA: TGTGCCAGCAGTCCCCGGGGTTGGAGCAATCAGCCCCAGCATTTT

size: once
J: TRBJ2-7
V: TRBV9
D: .
CDR3: CASSGGTGVSEQYF
DNA: TGTGCCAGCAGCGGGGGGACGGGAGTAAGCGAGCAGTACTTC

size: .
J: TRBJ1-5
V: TRBV19
D: .
CDR3: CASGDYGAHQPQHF
DNA: TGTGCCTCAGGGGACTACGGTGCTCATCAGCCCCAGCATTTT

size: .
J: TRBJ2-7
V: TRBV3-1/TRBV3-2
D: .
CDR3: CASSQDRQGHYEQYF
DNA: TGTGCCAGCAGCCAAGACCGGCAGGGGCACTACGAGCAGTACTTC

size: .
J: TRBJ2-7
V: TRBV30
D: .
CDR3: CAWSVQGYEQYF
DNA: TGTGCCTGGAGTGTTCAGGGATACGAGCAGTACTTC

size: .
J: TRBJ2-7
V: TRBV2
D: .
CDR3: CASRTDSYEQYF
DNA: TGTGCCAGCAGGACGGACAGCTACGAGCAGTACTTC

size: .
J: TRBJ2-3
V: TRBV6-2/TRBV6-3
D: .
CDR3: CASSPGTLLTDTQYF
DNA: TGTGCCAGCAGTCCCGGGACACTTCTCACAGATACGCAGTATTTT

size: .
J: TRBJ2-5
V: TRBV27
D: .
CDR3: CASSSRAGYQETQYF
DNA: TGTGCCAGCAGTTCCCGGGCGGGATACCAAGAGACCCAGTACTTC

size: .
J: TRBJ2-7
V: TRBV3-1/TRBV3-2
D: .
CDR3: CASSRAYEQYF
DNA: TGTGCCAGCAGCCGAGCCTACGAGCAGTACTTC

size: .
J: TRBJ2-7
V: TRBV12-3/TRBV12-4
D: TRBD2
CDR3: CATGAGGLYEQYF
DNA: TGTGCGACCGGAGCGGGAGGCCTTTACGAGCAGTACTTC

size: .
J: TRBJ1-2
V: TRBV14
D: .
CDR3: CASSQEEGYGYTF
DNA: TGTGCCAGCAGCCAAGAAGAGGGTTATGGCTACACCTTC

size: .
J: TRBJ1-6
V: TRBV7-6
D: .
CDR3: CASSSSQEGSSPLHF
DNA: TGTGCCAGCAGCTCCAGTCAGGAGGGTTCTTCACCCCTCCACTTT

size: .
J: TRBJ1-2
V: TRBV19
D: .
CDR3: CASSIWVLRGGNYGYTF
DNA: TGTGCCAGTAGTATATGGGTCTTGAGGGGAGGAAACTATGGCTACACCTTC

size: .
J: TRBJ1-5
V: TRBV4-2
D: TRBD1
CDR3: CASSPTGTGGWNQPQHF
DNA: TGTGCCAGCAGCCCAACCGGGACAGGGGGTTGGAATCAGCCCCAGCATTTT

size: .
J: TRBJ2-1
V: TRBV28
D: .
CDR3: CASRTLSASLYNEQFF
DNA: TGTGCCAGCAGAACACTTAGCGCCTCACTATACAATGAGCAGTTCTTC

size: .
J: TRBJ2-7
V: TRBV5-5
D: .
CDR3: CASSLAGADEQYF
DNA: TGTGCCAGCAGCTTGGCGGGAGCGGACGAGCAGTACTTC

size: few
J: TRBJ1-5
V: TRBV11-2
D: .
CDR3: CASSDNAGTLNSNQPQHF
DNA: TGTGCCAGCAGTGACAACGCCGGGACATTGAATAGCAATCAGCCCCAGCATTTT

size: .
J: TRBJ2-5
V: TRBV7-7
D: .
CDR3: CASSLAPGEAETQYF
DNA: TGTGCCAGCAGCTTAGCACCAGGGGAAGCAGAGACCCAGTACTTC